The rows below give T cell receptor beta chains drawn from one sample of a study of cytomegalovirus exposure and HLA in healthy donors. Clones were read by immunoSEQ multiplex PCR, and TCRdb kept only the in-frame ones, dropping some. The data contain 140,000 or so clones, 80% to 85% of them singletons. Sequenced sample: PBMCs. These receptors were taken from a female donor in good health and CMV-seronegative. Both conserved end residues are part of each CDR3. The D gene is left open where the match is weak. A clone size is listed for some rows: how often the clone was seen (once, few, many), or a class if it is expanded.

abundance,j_gene,d_gene,v_gene,CDR3aa,CDR3nt
NA,TRBJ2-3,NA,TRBV29-1,CSVNRAQGTYF,TGCAGCGTTAACAGGGCTCAGGGCACGTATTTT
NA,TRBJ2-1,TRBD1,TRBV28,CASSPEQGVNEQFF,TGTGCCAGCAGTCCGGAACAGGGGGTCAATGAGCAGTTCTTC
NA,TRBJ2-1,TRBD1,TRBV27,CASRAGTGWSNEQFF,TGTGCCAGCAGAGCCGGGACAGGGTGGTCCAATGAGCAGTTCTTC
NA,TRBJ2-7,TRBD1,TRBV9,CASSPRQGLYEQYF,TGTGCCAGCAGCCCAAGACAGGGCCTCTACGAGCAGTACTTC
NA,TRBJ1-5,NA,TRBV6-6,CASSYVQVSQPQHF,TGTGCCAGCAGTTACGTACAGGTGTCACAGCCCCAGCATTTT
NA,TRBJ2-7,TRBD1,TRBV6-1,CASRPGQGAYEQYF,TGTGCCAGCAGACCGGGACAGGGGGCCTACGAGCAGTACTTC
NA,TRBJ2-1,TRBD2,TRBV10-3,CAISEGLAGVNEQFF,TGTGCCATCTCGGAGGGGCTAGCGGGAGTCAATGAGCAGTTCTTC
NA,TRBJ2-2,NA,TRBV5-6,CASSLAAGELFF,TGTGCCAGCAGTTTAGCGGCCGGGGAGCTGTTTTTT
NA,TRBJ2-3,TRBD2,TRBV6-4,CASSDSGRGSTDTQYF,TGTGCCAGCAGTGACTCGGGGCGGGGGAGCACAGATACGCAGTATTTT
NA,TRBJ1-5,TRBD1,TRBV6-6,CASTVGQLSEPQHF,TGTGCCAGCACCGTGGGACAGCTGTCTGAGCCCCAGCATTTT
NA,TRBJ1-1,TRBD1,TRBV29-1,CSVEGRGSTEAFF,TGCAGCGTTGAGGGCAGGGGGTCGACTGAAGCTTTCTTT
NA,TRBJ1-2,NA,TRBV7-9,CASSRPQTGPGRGYTF,TGTGCCAGCAGCCGGCCTCAGACAGGCCCCGGTCGGGGCTACACCTTC
NA,TRBJ2-3,TRBD2,TRBV4-2,CASSQAPPSGSQNTDTQYF,TGTGCCAGCAGCCAAGCCCCCCCTAGCGGGTCACAAAACACAGATACGCAGTATTTT
NA,TRBJ2-7,TRBD1,TRBV28,CATLRGRSYEQYF,TGTGCCACCCTAAGGGGGCGCTCCTACGAGCAGTACTTC
few,TRBJ1-1,TRBD1,TRBV28,CASSHTGETNTEAFF,TGTGCCAGCAGTCACACAGGGGAGACGAACACTGAAGCTTTCTTT
once,TRBJ1-1,NA,TRBV14,CASSQVQGNTEAFF,TGTGCCAGCAGCCAAGTACAGGGGAACACTGAAGCTTTCTTT
NA,TRBJ1-1,TRBD1,TRBV10-3,CASKGQGYTEAFF,TGTGCCAGCAAGGGACAGGGGTACACTGAAGCTTTCTTT
NA,TRBJ1-1,TRBD1,TRBV30,CAWILGQGGRAFF,TGTGCCTGGATCCTGGGACAGGGAGGACGAGCTTTCTTT
NA,TRBJ1-2,TRBD1,TRBV27,CASSPKGQTNYGYTF,TGTGCCAGCAGCCCAAAGGGACAGACAAACTATGGCTACACCTTC
NA,TRBJ2-2,TRBD2,TRBV29-1,CSAFGREGNTGELFF,TGCAGCGCTTTCGGGCGGGAGGGGAACACCGGGGAGCTGTTTTTT
few,TRBJ1-1,NA,TRBV30,CAWSHLRNTEAFF,TGTGCCTGGAGCCACCTTAGGAACACTGAAGCTTTCTTT
NA,TRBJ2-5,TRBD2,TRBV10-3,CAISDPESASGKGETQYF,TGTGCCATCAGTGACCCTGAGTCCGCTAGCGGGAAGGGGGAGACCCAGTACTTC
once,TRBJ2-1,NA,TRBV4-2,CASSQDQLRRVYNEQFF,TGTGCCAGCAGCCAAGATCAACTCCGCCGAGTCTACAATGAGCAGTTCTTC
once,TRBJ2-7,NA,TRBV28,CASSRTAYEQYF,TGTGCCAGCAGCCGGACAGCCTACGAGCAGTACTTC
NA,TRBJ2-7,NA,TRBV19,CATASGFHEQYF,TGTGCCACCGCCTCAGGGTTCCACGAGCAGTACTTC
NA,TRBJ2-2,TRBD2,TRBV29-1,CSVRTGGTGELFF,TGCAGCGTTCGGACGGGGGGTACCGGGGAGCTGTTTTTT
NA,TRBJ1-5,NA,TRBV2,CASSRTRESNQPQHF,TGTGCCAGCAGTCGGACACGAGAAAGCAATCAGCCCCAGCATTTT
NA,TRBJ2-6,TRBD2,TRBV5-6,CASSLVASGMGGANVLTF,TGTGCCAGCAGCTTGGTCGCTAGCGGGATGGGTGGGGCCAACGTCCTGACTTTC
NA,TRBJ2-3,TRBD2,TRBV9,CASSPRLASTDTQYF,TGTGCCAGCAGCCCCCGACTAGCGAGCACAGATACGCAGTATTTT
few,TRBJ2-1,NA,TRBV2,CASSEATGEGGNEQFF,TGTGCCAGCAGTGAAGCAACCGGGGAAGGGGGCAATGAGCAGTTCTTC
NA,TRBJ2-7,TRBD2,TRBV13,CASSSVSGGLYEQYF,TGTGCCAGCAGCTCCGTCTCGGGGGGGTTATACGAGCAGTACTTC
once,TRBJ2-7,TRBD1,TRBV5-1,CASSRGQGYEQYF,TGCGCCAGCAGCAGGGGACAGGGGTACGAGCAGTACTTC